The T cell receptor (beta chain) under discussion was sequenced for a study of beta chain features in type 1 diabetes. Study-level results: Among all four CD4+ subsets, Type 1 diabetes patients had TCRB CDR3s that were moderately but significantly shorter. There were fewer insertions and more deletions at the VDJ junctions of type 1 diabetes patients.

With regard to this clone: Its antigen is unidentified.

Germline CDR1 and CDR2: GTSNPN and SVGIG (reference sequence). The CDR3 spans 16 residues. V gave up 0 bases and J gave up 0 bases, with 13 bases separating them. All of the isolated RNA was reverse transcribed, so expressed TCRB transcripts were sequenced. Assay: immunoSEQ multiplex PCR; the TCRdb copy retains only in-frame clones and omits some. The table records hundreds of thousands of clones, roughly 11% of them present only once. The sequencing sample was made of naive CD4+ T cells from blood. The genes are TRBV30 and TRBJ2-3; D possibly corresponds to TRBD2 (5 bases). This clonotype was obtained from a woman aged 25 to 45 in good health. This chain's CDR3 is CAWSVELLASTDTQYF. DNA of the CDR3: TGTGCCTGGAGTGTAGAGTTGCTAGCTAGCACAGATACGCAGTATTTT. Drawing the rest from reference TRBV30 and TRBJ2-3, the complete variable domain is SQTIHQWPATLVQPVGSPLSLECTVEGTSNPNLYWYRQAAGRGLQLLFYSVGIGQISSEVPQNLSASRPQDRQFILSSKKLLLSDSGFYLCAWSVELLASTDTQYFGPGTRLTVL.